The 12 T cell receptor beta chains reported below all come from one sample, sequenced in a study of blood T cells in healthy people across ages. Primers used in a second PCR of roughly 6 to 11 cycles were a sample-barcoded 5' primer and a J-beta primer mix. MiXCR, run by TCRdb on the 5' RACE reads, gives a single entry per CDR3 protein. The profile shows fewer than 1.5 million distinct CDR3 sequences, approximately 42% of them singletons. The sequenced sample was blood. The origin of the receptors is a woman aged 18-29 years in good health.

The gene calls are TRBV7-9 and TRBJ2-1, with TRBD2 identical over 11 bases. The CDR3 has 16 amino acids. J gave up 5 bases and V 5 bases, and 8 bases lay outside the gene matches. Looked up from germline, CDR1 is SEHNR and CDR2 is FQNEAQ (reference sequence). DNA of the CDR3: TGTGCCAGCAGCCAGAGGGGACTAGCGGCCCACAATGAGCAGTTCTTC. The encoded protein is CASSQRGLAAHNEQFF.

The V call is TRBV30, the J call TRBJ1-5; the D gene is possibly TRBD1 (5 bases). There are 12 residues in the CDR3. Germline CDR1 is GTSNPN and CDR2 is SVGIG (reference sequence). V was cut by 4 bases and J by 7 bases, with 11 bases left in between. The DNA for the CDR3 is TGTGCCTGGAATGTGGGGGAACAGCCCCAGCATTTT. Its protein product is CAWNVGEQPQHF.

This clonotype was recorded at least ten times. J is TRBJ2-3 and V is TRBV11-2; a weak D match, TRBD2 (5 bases). Germline V CDR1 and CDR2: SGHAT, FQNNGV. CDR3 length equals 14 residues. With 6 bases removed from V and 2 bases from J, the gap between germline ends came to 12 bases. DNA of the CDR3: TGTGCCAGCAGTTCCCCGAGGGTCACAGATACGCAGTATTTT. Protein sequence: CASSSPRVTDTQYF. Together with reference TRBV11-2 and TRBJ2-3, the CDR3 gives the full variable domain: EAGVAQSPRYKIIEKRQSVAFWCNPISGHATLYWYQQILGQGPKLLIQFQNNGVVDDSQLPKDRFSAERLKGVDSTLKIQPAKLEDSAVYLCASSSPRVTDTQYFGPGTRLTVL.

The CDR3 region has the DNA TGCAGTGCTAGAGACTTACAGGGAATCAATCAGCCCCAGCATTTT. Translation gives CSARDLQGINQPQHF. J is TRBJ1-5 and V is TRBV20-1; TRBD1 might be the D (6 bases). The CDR3 extends over 15 amino acids. V shed 0 bases and J shed 3 bases, with 12 bases lying between them. Germline lookup yields CDR1 DFQATT and CDR2 SNEGSKA (reference sequence).

This clonotype was observed a few times. The V and J genes are TRBV10-3 and TRBJ2-3; 9 positions match TRBD2. Trimming cost V 6 bases and J 5 bases; bases outside gene matches: 12. This CDR3 region has 16 residues. Germline V gives CDR1 ENHRY, CDR2 SYGVKD. The CDR3 coding sequence is TGTGCCATCAGCGCTAGTAGAGCGGGAGGACAAGATACGCAGTATTTT. Protein product: CAISASRAGGQDTQYF.

This chain uses TRBV20-1 with TRBJ1-4; 12 bases are a match to TRBD1. In germline, CDR1 is DFQATT, CDR2 SNEGSKA (reference sequence). V gave up 2 bases and J gave up 7 bases; unmatched junction bases: 11. This CDR3 has 17 residues. The CDR3 DNA sequence: TGCAGTGCTAGATATCGGGACAGGGGGCTTATTGGTGAAAAACTGTTTTTT. Encoded protein: CSARYRDRGLIGEKLFF.

The rearrangement links TRBV12-3 or TRBV12-4 to TRBJ2-2; 8 nucleotides match TRBD2. The CDR3 has 14 residues. The trim removed 7 bases at V and 5 bases at J, leaving 6 bases unmatched. DNA of the CDR3: TGTGCCAGCACTGACGGACTAGCTACCGGGGAGCTGTTTTTT. This sequence encodes CASTDGLATGELFF.

This clonotype was counted a single time. The V call is TRBV5-1, the J call TRBJ2-1; 9 bases line up with TRBD2. The CDR3 loop spans 16 amino acids. Looked up from germline, CDR1 is SGHRS and CDR2 is YFSETQ. The V gene end was trimmed by 4 bases and the J gene end by 9 bases; junction bases not matched to a gene: 14. As DNA, the CDR3 is TGCGCCAGCAGCCCTAGCGGAATTGCGGGAGGGGGTGAGCAGTTCTTC. It specifies CASSPSGIAGGGEQFF.

This clonotype was found a few times. The chain employs TRBV25-1 and TRBJ2-1, with TRBD1 as a possible D gene (6 bases). The CDR3 spans 13 residues. CDR1 and CDR2 (germline): MGHDK, SYGVNS. Deletions cut 2 bases from V and 7 bases from J, with 9 bases between. Here the CDR3 DNA reads TGTGCCAGCAGTGAAACAGGGAAGAATGAGCAGTTCTTC. Translating gives CASSETGKNEQFF. The full variable domain, in which reference TRBV25-1 and TRBJ2-1 provide the parts outside the CDR3, is EADIYQTPRYLVIGTGKKITLECSQTMGHDKMYWYQQDPGMELHLIHYSYGVNSTEKGDLSSESTVSRIRTEHFPLTLESARPSHTSQYLCASSETGKNEQFFGPGTRLTVL.

The chain has TRBV10-3 and TRBJ2-1; 15 positions agree with TRBD2. The CDR3 is made up of 16 amino acids. Germline V CDR1 and CDR2: ENHRY, SYGVKD. The V gene end was trimmed by 7 bases and the J gene end by 6 bases; junction bases not matched to a gene: 7. The CDR3 spells CAIKTGTSGRLNEQFF. The CDR3 DNA sequence: TGTGCCATCAAGACAGGGACTAGCGGGAGGCTCAATGAGCAGTTCTTC.

In its sample, this clonotype was seen a few times. The chain couples TRBV28 to TRBJ2-1; perhaps TRBD2 as D (5 bases). Per germline, CDR1 MDHEN and CDR2 SYDVKM. CDR3 length: 17 residues. With 7 bases removed from V and 0 bases from J, the gap between germline ends came to 19 bases. The CDR3 spells CASNWVRTSSSYNEQFF. CDR3 DNA sequence: TGTGCCAGCAATTGGGTCCGGACTTCGAGCTCCTACAATGAGCAGTTCTTC.

This clonotype was recorded a few times. This chain links TRBV9 with TRBJ2-7; weak D call: TRBD1 (6 bases). This CDR3 comprises 16 residues. CDR1 is SGDLS, CDR2 YYNGEE, per germline. V gave up 0 bases and J gave up 0 bases, with 13 bases separating them. The CDR3 DNA reads TGTGCCAGCAGCGTAGCTACAGGGCTGTTCTCCTACGAGCAGTACTTC. Amino acids: CASSVATGLFSYEQYF.